The subject of this entry is one TCR beta chain. The antigen is undetermined. The method was immunoSEQ multiplex PCR; TCRdb's version includes in-frame clones alone and lacks a portion of them. The sample lists roughly 68,000 clones, just over 90% seen once, with around 0.72% in the top ten. PRAID featured prominent immunodeficiency. This CDR3 is 17 amino acids long. The ends were cut back, 4 bases at V and 3 bases at J, with 18 bases in the middle. Per the germline V gene, CDR1 is SGHAT and CDR2 is FQNNGV. The data were taken from a study of stem cell transplantation in POMP-related autoinflammatory disease. Background on the study: Defective thymoproteasomes were hypothesized to impair CD8+ T-cell positive selection. DNA chimerism showed 100% graft donor engraftment of neutrophils and platelets through one year.

General study points: Fewer unique TRB V-J gene pairings were identified in patients with PRAID.

The rearrangement uses TRBV11-2 and TRBJ2-2, with D perhaps matching TRBD1 or TRBD2 (6 bases each). This TCR was recovered from a human patient with POMP-related autoinflammation and immune dysregulation (PRAID). A subset of T cells may come from the graft donor. Material: CD4+ T cells from PBMCs, obtained after stem cell transplantation. The CDR3 coding sequence is TGTGCCAGCAGCTCCGACAGGTCTCGGGGGTACACCGGGGAGCTGTTTTTT. Protein: CASSSDRSRGYTGELFF.